The rows below give T cell receptor beta chains drawn from one sample of a study of T cell responses to AZD1222 COVID-19 vaccine. Profiled with immunoSEQ multiplex PCR; TCRdb holds only in-frame clones, not every one. The repertoire has approximately 220,000 clones, about 93% of them found once; the top ten carry about 1%. The sequencing used peripheral blood, collected on day 0 of MenACWY control vaccination. Receptors were obtained from an adult in good health. Both conserved end residues are part of each CDR3. The D gene is left open where the match is weak. Clone size appears in some rows only: once, few, many, or a class for an expanded clone.

D	V	size	J	length	DNA	CDR3
TRBD1	TRBV18	NA	TRBJ1-2	16	TGTGCCAGCTCACAATCCGGGACAGGGGGCAACTATGGCTACACCTTC	CASSQSGTGGNYGYTF
NA	TRBV24-1	NA	TRBJ2-1	17	TGTGCCACCAGTGATTCAGCGAGGGGGTTTGGCTACAATGAGCAGTTCTTC	CATSDSARGFGYNEQFF
NA	TRBV18	NA	TRBJ1-5	15	TGTGCCAGCTCGTCCGGGGCAGGGGGCAATCAGCCCCAGCATTTT	CASSSGAGGNQPQHF
TRBD1	TRBV28	few	TRBJ1-6	15	TGTGCCACCCTGGACAGGGACTCCTATAATTCACCCCTCCACTTT	CATLDRDSYNSPLHF
NA	TRBV6-5	NA	TRBJ1-6	14	TGTGCCAGCAGTTGGAGCAGGGAAAATTCACCCCTCCACTTT	CASSWSRENSPLHF
NA	TRBV27	NA	TRBJ1-1	14	TGTGCCACCTTAAGCGGGATCATGAACACTGAAGCTTTCTTT	CATLSGIMNTEAFF
NA	TRBV7-3	NA	TRBJ1-1	13	TGTGCCAGCAGCTTCTTAGGGCACAGGGAAGCTTTCTTT	CASSFLGHREAFF
NA	TRBV4-3	once	TRBJ1-2	14	TGCGCCAGCAGCCGGGATGGGGTAAGGAGAGGCTACACCTTC	CASSRDGVRRGYTF
NA	TRBV19	NA	TRBJ1-2	15	TGTGCCAGTAGCCTCGGGACGGGAAATAACTATGGCTACACCTTC	CASSLGTGNNYGYTF
TRBD2	TRBV6-6	NA	TRBJ2-1	15	TGTGCCAGCAGACTGACTAGCGGGGGGGCGGATGAGCAGTTCTTC	CASRLTSGGADEQFF
TRBD2	TRBV28	NA	TRBJ2-5	16	TGTGCCAGCAGTTTACGCCTAGCGGCGCGAGCAGGAGCCCAGTACTTC	CASSLRLAARAGAQYF
NA	TRBV6-5	NA	TRBJ1-4	14	TGTGCCAGCAGTTATGCCAGGGGATATGAAAAACTGTTTTTT	CASSYARGYEKLFF
TRBD1	TRBV5-1	NA	TRBJ1-2	15	TGCGCCAGCAGCTTGGAAGGGGGCCCTAACTATGGCTACACCTTC	CASSLEGGPNYGYTF
TRBD1	TRBV28	NA	TRBJ1-1	15	TGTGCCAGCAGTCTTGGGACAGGCTATAGGACTGAAGCTTTCTTT	CASSLGTGYRTEAFF
TRBD1	TRBV6-5	NA	TRBJ1-5	15	TGTGCCAGCAGCGAGGGGGCAGTGACAAATCAGCCCCAGCATTTT	CASSEGAVTNQPQHF
TRBD1	TRBV6-1	NA	TRBJ2-1	13	TGTGCCAGCAGTGAAGATTGGGCTGGGACAGTTTTCTTC	CASSEDWAGTVFF
NA	TRBV27	NA	TRBJ2-3	15	TGTGCCAGCAGTACAAGGACAGCAAATAGGGATACGCAGTATTTT	CASSTRTANRDTQYF
NA	TRBV11-3	NA	TRBJ2-3	14	TGTGCCAGCAGCTCCCAAGGAGGGGTGAATACGCAGTATTTT	CASSSQGGVNTQYF
NA	TRBV29-1	NA	TRBJ2-7	11	TGCAGCGGGGCGGGATCCTACGAGCAGTACTTC	CSGAGSYEQYF